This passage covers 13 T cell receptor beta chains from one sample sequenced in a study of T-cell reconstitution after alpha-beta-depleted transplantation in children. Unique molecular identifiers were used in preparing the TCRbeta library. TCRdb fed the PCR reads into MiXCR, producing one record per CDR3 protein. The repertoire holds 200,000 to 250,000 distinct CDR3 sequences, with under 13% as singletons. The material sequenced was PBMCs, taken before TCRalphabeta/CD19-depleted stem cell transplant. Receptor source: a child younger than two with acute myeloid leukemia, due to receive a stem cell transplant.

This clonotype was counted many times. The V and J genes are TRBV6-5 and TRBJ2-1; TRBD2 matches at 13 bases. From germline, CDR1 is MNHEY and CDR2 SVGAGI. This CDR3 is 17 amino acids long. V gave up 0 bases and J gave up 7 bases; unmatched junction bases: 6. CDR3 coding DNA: TGTGCCAGCAGTTACTCGTGGACTAGCGGGAGACGGAATGAGCAGTTCTTC. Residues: CASSYSWTSGRRNEQFF.

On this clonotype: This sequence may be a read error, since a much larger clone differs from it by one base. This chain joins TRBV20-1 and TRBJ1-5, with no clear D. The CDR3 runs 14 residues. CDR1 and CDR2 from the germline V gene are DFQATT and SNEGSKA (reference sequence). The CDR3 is CSARDPNNNQPQPF. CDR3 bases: TGCAGTGCTAGAGATCCAAACAACAATCAGCCCCAGCCTTTT.

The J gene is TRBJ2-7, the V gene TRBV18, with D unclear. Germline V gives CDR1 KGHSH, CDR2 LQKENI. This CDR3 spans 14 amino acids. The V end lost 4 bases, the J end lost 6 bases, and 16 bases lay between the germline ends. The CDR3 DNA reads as TGTGCCAGCTCACTATCGACTCATGCCCGCGAGCAGTACTTC. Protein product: CASSLSTHAREQYF.

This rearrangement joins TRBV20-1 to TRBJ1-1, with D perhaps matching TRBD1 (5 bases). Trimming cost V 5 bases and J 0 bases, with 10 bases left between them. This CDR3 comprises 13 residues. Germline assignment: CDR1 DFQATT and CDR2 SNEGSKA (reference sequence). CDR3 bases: TGCAGTGCTTTTCGGACAATGAACACTGAAGCTTTCTTT. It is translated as CSAFRTMNTEAFF.

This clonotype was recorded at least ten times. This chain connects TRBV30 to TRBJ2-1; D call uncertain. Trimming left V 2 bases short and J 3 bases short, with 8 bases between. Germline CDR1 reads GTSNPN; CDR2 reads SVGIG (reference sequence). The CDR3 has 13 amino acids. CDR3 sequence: CAWSMTHYNEQFF. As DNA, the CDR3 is TGTGCCTGGAGTATGACACACTACAATGAGCAGTTCTTC.

CDR3 coding DNA: TGCGCCAGCAGCCAAGAAGAGCTCCAGCGGGGGGGAGCCGGGGAGCTGTTTTTT. Translated: CASSQEELQRGGAGELFF. The chain employs TRBV4-1 and TRBJ2-2, with 10 positions matching TRBD2. CDR1 is MGHRA, CDR2 YSYEKL, per germline. CDR3 length: 18 amino acids. J was trimmed by 6 bases and V by 0 bases; bases with no gene match: 10.

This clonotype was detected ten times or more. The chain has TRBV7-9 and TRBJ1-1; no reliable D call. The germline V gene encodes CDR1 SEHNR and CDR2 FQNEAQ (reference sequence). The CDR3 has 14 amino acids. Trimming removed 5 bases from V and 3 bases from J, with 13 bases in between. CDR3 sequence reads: CASSLALGDTEAFF. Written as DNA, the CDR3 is TGTGCCAGCAGCCTGGCCCTGGGTGACACTGAAGCTTTCTTT.

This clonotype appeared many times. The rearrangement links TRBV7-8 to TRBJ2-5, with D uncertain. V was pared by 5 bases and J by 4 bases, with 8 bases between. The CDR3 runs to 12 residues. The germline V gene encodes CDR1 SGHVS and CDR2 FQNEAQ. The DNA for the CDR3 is TGTGCCAGCAGCGTCGAAAGAGAGACCCAGTACTTC. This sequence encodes CASSVERETQYF.

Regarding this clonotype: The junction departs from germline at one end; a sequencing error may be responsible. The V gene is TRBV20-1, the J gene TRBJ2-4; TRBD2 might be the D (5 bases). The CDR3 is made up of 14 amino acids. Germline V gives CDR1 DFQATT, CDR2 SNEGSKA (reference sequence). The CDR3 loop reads CRAGRGMAKNIQYF. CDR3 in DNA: TGCCGTGCTGGTCGGGGAATGGCCAAAAACATTCAATACTTC.

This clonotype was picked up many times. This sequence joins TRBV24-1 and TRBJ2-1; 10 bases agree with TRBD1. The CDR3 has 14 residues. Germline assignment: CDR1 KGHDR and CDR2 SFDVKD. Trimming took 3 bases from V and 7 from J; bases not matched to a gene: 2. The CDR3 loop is CATSDGQGDNEQFF. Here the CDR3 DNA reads TGTGCCACCAGTGATGGACAGGGGGATAATGAGCAGTTCTTC.

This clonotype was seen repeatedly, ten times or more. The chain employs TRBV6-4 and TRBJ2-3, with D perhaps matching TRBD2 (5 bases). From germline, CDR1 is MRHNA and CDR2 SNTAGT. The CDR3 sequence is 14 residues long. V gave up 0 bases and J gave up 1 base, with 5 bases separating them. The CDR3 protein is CASSDSGGTDTQYF. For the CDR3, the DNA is TGTGCCAGCAGTGACTCGGGAGGCACAGATACGCAGTATTTT.

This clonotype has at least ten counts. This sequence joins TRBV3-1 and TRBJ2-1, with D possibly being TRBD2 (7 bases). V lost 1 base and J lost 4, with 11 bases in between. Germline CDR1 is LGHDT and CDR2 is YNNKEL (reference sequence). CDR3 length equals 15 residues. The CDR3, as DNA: TGTGCCAGCAGCCAAGGGGAGGGGGGGTACAATGAGCAGTTCTTC. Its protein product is CASSQGEGGYNEQFF.

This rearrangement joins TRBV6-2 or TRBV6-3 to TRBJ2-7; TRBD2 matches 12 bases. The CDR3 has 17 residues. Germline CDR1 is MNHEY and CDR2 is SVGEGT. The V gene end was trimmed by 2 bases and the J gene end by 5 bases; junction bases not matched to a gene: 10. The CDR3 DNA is TGTGCCAGCAGTTACCTTCTCCTAGCGGGAGGGAAAAACGAGCAGTACTTC. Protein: CASSYLLLAGGKNEQYF.